This TCR beta chain was found in a study of quantifying T cell responses using KT2 cells (dated by TCRdb to between 2016 and 2019). As for the study more broadly: RNA was DNase-treated and reverse transcribed with TCR alpha and beta constant-region primers, mostly using SuperScript III. Under optimum conditions, the efficiency of the T4 ligation step was estimated to be more than 9%. To prevent over-amplification, PCR2 was performed as a SYBR Green qPCR and halted at a predetermined fluorescence threshold.

This clonotype was observed many times. Its antigen is unknown. No much larger clonotype is one base removed from it; base qualities were not supplied. What the work shows at the level of the full study, not this receptor alone: The numbers of KT2 alpha and beta sequences increased linearly with the number of input KT2 cells across several orders of magnitude. No side-by-side comparison between this pipeline and other TCR sequencing techniques was included in the study. KT2 sequences were detected down to the lowest spike-in tested, about one KT2 cell per 100,000 PBMC. Detection of KT2 sequences showed saturation at very high KT2 spike-in numbers.

Libraries were made using UMI-ligation and nested PCR. A single-stranded oligonucleotide bearing the Illumina SP2 sequence and a UMI was ligated to the 3' end of the cDNA with T4 RNA ligase 1. PCR1 ran approximately 4 cycles (98°C 15 s, 69°C 30 s, 72°C 40 s); the beta primer was an equimolar mix of RC1.1 and RC1.2 covering TRBC1 and TRBC2. From PCR2 onward, TCR alpha and beta chains were processed separately, and sample indices and Illumina adaptors were added. Placed after an 8-base spacer, the UMI was made up of 12 random nucleotides arranged as two hexamers with a spacer between them. Sequencing was done on an Illumina MiSeq using v2 2x251 paired-end chemistry, usually with approximately eleven samples per run. PhiX DNA at roughly 5-8% was added to each sequencing library to increase diversity. The original methods were these. Raw reads were converted to FASTQ with bcl2fastq and demultiplexed by dual indices using Demultiplexor. Decombinator assigned V and J genes by tag matching, allowing a single base-pair mismatch. Collapsinator used UMIs to correct both sequencing errors and frequency errors arising from PCR heterogeneity. CDR3Translator turned Decombinator identifiers into nucleotide sequence, translated that sequence into amino acids, and pulled out the CDR3 based on C- and N-terminal motifs. A cluster of KT2 sequences sharing one unique molecular identifier was counted as one distinct KT2 TCR. The public sequencing data were trimmed at Q25 with fastp and processed into clonotypes with MiXCR by TCRdb, which kept only in-frame beta chains. Under each unique CDR3 protein, matching rows form one entry showing the most common genes and DNA. V and J calls and clone size were set by TCRdb, not the authors. This sample comprises approximately 50,000 distinct CDR3 sequences, 11% of them detected only once. 8.5% to 12% of the sample is taken by the ten largest.

V is shortened by 3 bases, J by 8 bases, and the region joining them spans 17 bases. The CDR3 sequence holds 15 residues, the cysteine and phenylalanine included. Only the CDR3 part of the read is kept: 45 bases, read in frame from the first base. Looking up the germline V gene (reference sequence) yields CDR1 LNHDA and CDR2 SQIVND. Known numbers of KT2, a T cell clone whose TCR had been sequenced previously, were spiked into unfractionated PBMC to test the sensitivity and accuracy of the pipeline. A range of KT2-to-PBMC ratios was generated by mixing KT2 cells with a fixed number of PBMC. This receptor chain uses TRBV19 and TRBJ2-1; the D gene is tentatively TRBD1 or TRBD2, each matching 6 bases. Sequenced: PBMCs spiked with cells of the T cell clone KT2. The clonotype originates from a human donor. The nucleotide sequence is given as TGTGCCAGTAGTATCGGACAGACCGGAGGGGATGAGCAGTTCTTC. Its protein is CASSIGQTGGDEQFF.